This T cell receptor (beta chain) emerged from a study of blood T cell repertoires in COVID-19. Details on this clone: The identical CDR3 is also encoded by other nucleotide sequences in the sample.

CDR3 length equals 14 residues. V shed 4 bases, J shed 4 bases, and the junction held 3 bases outside the gene matches. Per the germline V gene, CDR1 is MNHEY and CDR2 is SVGAGI. Here immunoSEQ multiplex PCR was the method, and the copy in TCRdb shows in-frame clones only, minus some. The table includes 95,000 to 100,000 clones, about 80% detected once. This rearrangement joins TRBV6-5 to TRBJ1-1; 10 nucleotides align to TRBD1. The material sequenced was peripheral blood. The TCR originated in a human donor in a cohort sampled during active COVID-19. The CDR3 region is CASSSGQGFTEAFF. The CDR3 region has the DNA TGTGCCAGCAGTTCGGGACAGGGGTTCACTGAAGCTTTCTTT.